This TCR beta chain appears in the sequencing data of a study of T cells in Graves' hyperthyroidism and ophthalmopathy. Amplification yielded TCR beta CDR3 regions, with RNA transcripts as the source. The TCR CDR3 first-round RT-PCR relied on the HTBI primer set. TCRdb analysed the multiplex PCR reads with MiXCR anew, one entry per CDR3 protein. The sample contains about 610,000 distinct CDR3 sequences, 16% of which appear only once. From germline, CDR1 is LGHDT and CDR2 YNNKEL (reference sequence). J gave up 4 bases and V 5 bases, and 7 bases lay outside the gene matches. This CDR3 is 15 amino acids long.

Material for sequencing was blood. The sequence came from a woman between 40 and 55 years old with Graves' ophthalmopathy. The chain joins TRBV3-1 to TRBJ2-3; 9 bases agree with TRBD2. CDR3 sequence: CASSLRGRGADTQYF. In DNA, the CDR3 is TGTGCCAGCAGCTTACGCGGGAGGGGCGCAGATACGCAGTATTTT.